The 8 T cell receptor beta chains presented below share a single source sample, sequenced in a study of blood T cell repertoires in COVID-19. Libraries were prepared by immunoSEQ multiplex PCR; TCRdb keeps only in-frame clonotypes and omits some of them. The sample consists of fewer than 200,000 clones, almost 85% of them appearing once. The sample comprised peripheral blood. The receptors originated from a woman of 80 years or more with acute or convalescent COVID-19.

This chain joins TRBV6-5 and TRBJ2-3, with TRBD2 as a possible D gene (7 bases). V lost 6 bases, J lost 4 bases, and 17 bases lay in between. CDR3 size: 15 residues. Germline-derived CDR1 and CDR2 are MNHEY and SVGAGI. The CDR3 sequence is CASSPVSGGADTQYF. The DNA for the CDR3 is TGTGCCAGCAGCCCGGTTTCGGGGGGCGCAGATACGCAGTATTTT.

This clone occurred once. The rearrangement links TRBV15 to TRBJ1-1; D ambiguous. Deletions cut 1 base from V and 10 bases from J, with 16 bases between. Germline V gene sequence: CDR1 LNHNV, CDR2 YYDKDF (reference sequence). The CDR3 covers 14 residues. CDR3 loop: CATSRGITSLVAFF. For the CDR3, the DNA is TGTGCCACCAGCAGAGGAATTACATCCCTTGTAGCTTTCTTT.

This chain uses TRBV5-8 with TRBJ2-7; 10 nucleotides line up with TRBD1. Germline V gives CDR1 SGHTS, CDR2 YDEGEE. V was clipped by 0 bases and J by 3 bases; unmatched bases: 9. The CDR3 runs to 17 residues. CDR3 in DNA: TGTGCCAGCAGCTTGGTTGGGACAGGGGTCGCGGGCTACGAGCAGTACTTC. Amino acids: CASSLVGTGVAGYEQYF.

In nucleotides, the CDR3 is TGTGCCAGCAGCTTGGGCGGGAACTATGGCTACACCTTC. It specifies CASSLGGNYGYTF. The rearrangement uses TRBV5-6 and TRBJ1-2; D not certain. Trimming removed 0 bases at V and 2 bases at J, with 5 bases between. The CDR3 has 13 residues. CDR1 SGHDT and CDR2 YYEEEE come from the germline V gene.

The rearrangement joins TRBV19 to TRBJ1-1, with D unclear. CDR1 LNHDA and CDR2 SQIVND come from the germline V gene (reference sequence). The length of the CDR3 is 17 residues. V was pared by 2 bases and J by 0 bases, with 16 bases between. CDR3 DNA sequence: TGTGCCAGTAGTATAAGGGCTCAGCGGAATCTGAACACTGAAGCTTTCTTT. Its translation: CASSIRAQRNLNTEAFF.

CDR3 sequence: CASSLRLGSGGDEQYF. CDR3 nucleotide sequence: TGTGCCAGCAGCTTACGGTTGGGTAGCGGAGGGGACGAGCAGTACTTC. The chain is built from TRBV7-2 and TRBJ2-7; D possibly corresponds to TRBD2 (6 bases). CDR1 SGHTA and CDR2 FQGNSA come from the germline V gene. The CDR3 loop spans 16 amino acids. V was cut by 2 bases and J by 5 bases, with 19 bases left in between.

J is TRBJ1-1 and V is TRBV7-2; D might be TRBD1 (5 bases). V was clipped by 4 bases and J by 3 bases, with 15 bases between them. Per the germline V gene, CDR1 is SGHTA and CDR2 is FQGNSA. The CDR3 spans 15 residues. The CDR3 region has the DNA TGTGCCAGCAGCTCCGAGACAGTAGGAGACACTGAAGCTTTCTTT. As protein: CASSSETVGDTEAFF.

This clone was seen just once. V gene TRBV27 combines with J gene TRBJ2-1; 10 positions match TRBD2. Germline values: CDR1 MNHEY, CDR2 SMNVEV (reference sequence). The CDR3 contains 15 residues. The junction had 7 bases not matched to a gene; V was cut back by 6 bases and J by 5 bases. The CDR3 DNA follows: TGTGCCAGCAGGGAACTAGCGGGGATGGACAATGAGCAGTTCTTC. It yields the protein CASRELAGMDNEQFF.